This passage covers 27 T cell receptor beta chains from one sample sequenced in a study of T-cell memory formation after mild COVID-19. TCRdb redid the calling of the 5' RACE reads with MiXCR, one entry per CDR3 protein. The table includes over 55,000 distinct CDR3 sequences, 9.5% detected once. Sequencing was done on a sample of PBMCs or a T cell subset sorted from them (not recorded which). These receptors were obtained from a man aged 18 to 30 who had mild COVID-19 (a few samples of this study predate the infection). Cell type and time point are not known.

This clonotype was found many times. The V and J genes are TRBV4-3 and TRBJ2-4; D uncertain. This CDR3 spans 13 amino acids. Trimming took 4 bases from V and 6 from J, leaving 10 bases between them. Germline V gives CDR1 LGHNA, CDR2 YSLEER. The CDR3 DNA sequence: TGCGCCAGCAGCCTAACGGTCGGAAACATTCAGTACTTC. Translated, it gives CASSLTVGNIQYF.

This clonotype was seen only a few times. V is TRBV12-3 or TRBV12-4 and J is TRBJ2-5; no clear D. CDR3 size: 11 residues. With 6 bases removed from V and 6 bases from J, the gap between germline ends came to 8 bases. CDR3 sequence (DNA): TGTGCCAGCAGCCCGAGCCAGACCCAGTACTTC. Protein product: CASSPSQTQYF.

The sample holds a few counts of this clonotype. The chain carries TRBV5-1 and TRBJ2-2; the D call may be TRBD1 or TRBD2 (5 bases each). V was pared by 0 bases and J by 7 bases, with 16 bases between. CDR3 length equals 16 residues. Germline CDR1 SGHRS, CDR2 YFSETQ. The CDR3 bases are TGCGCCAGCAGCTTGGACGGGACGAGAGGCGGCGGGGAGCTGTTTTTT. Amino acid sequence: CASSLDGTRGGGELFF.

This clonotype showed up just a few times. The chain recombines TRBV4-1 with TRBJ1-1, with 7 bases that match TRBD1. V gave up 3 bases and J gave up 7 bases; unmatched junction bases: 5. Germline assignment: CDR1 MGHRA and CDR2 YSYEKL. This CDR3 has 13 amino acids. The CDR3: CASSHADRLEAFF. The CDR3 DNA reads as TGCGCCAGCAGCCACGCGGACAGGCTTGAAGCTTTCTTT.

Many counts were recorded for this clonotype. V is TRBV7-9 and J is TRBJ2-5; D may be TRBD1 (6 bases). V shed 2 bases and J shed 5 bases, with 12 bases lying between them. CDR3 length: 14 amino acids. CDR1 is SEHNR, CDR2 FQNEAQ, per germline (reference sequence). The CDR3 region is CASSLSPRGETQYF. The CDR3 nucleotides read TGTGCCAGCAGCTTATCGCCCAGGGGTGAGACCCAGTACTTC.

This clonotype was detected a few times. The chain couples TRBV7-2 to TRBJ1-5; no definite D call. The CDR3 runs to 13 residues. Germline V gene data show CDR1 as SGHTA and CDR2 as FQGNSA. The V and J ends lost 5 bases and 6 bases respectively, with 11 bases between them. The CDR3 sequence: CASSPQIRQPQHF. The CDR3 region has the DNA TGTGCCAGCAGCCCCCAAATACGTCAGCCCCAGCATTTT.

The chain recombines TRBV3-1 with TRBJ1-2; TRBD1 is a possible D gene (5 bases). Trimming cost V 4 bases and J 4 bases, with 7 bases left between them. The CDR3 extends over 12 amino acids. The germline V gene encodes CDR1 LGHDT and CDR2 YNNKEL (reference sequence). CDR3 amino acids: CASSPGPYGYTF. The CDR3 region has the DNA TGTGCCAGCAGCCCGGGACCCTATGGCTACACCTTC.

This clonotype has at least ten counts. This chain uses TRBV5-1 with TRBJ2-1; either TRBD1 or TRBD2 may supply D (5 bases each). V was trimmed by 2 bases and J by 0 bases, leaving 12 bases between them. The CDR3 totals 16 residues. Germline CDR1 reads SGHRS; CDR2 reads YFSETQ. In DNA form, the CDR3 reads TGCGCCAGCAGCTTAGATGGGACCATCTCCTACAATGAGCAGTTCTTC. It yields the protein CASSLDGTISYNEQFF.

The chain combines TRBV5-1 with TRBJ1-5; D call uncertain. This CDR3 region has 12 residues. Between the trimmed V and J ends, which lost 1 base and 7 bases, there was a span of 6 bases. Germline loops: CDR1 SGHRS, CDR2 YFSETQ. The CDR3 nucleotides read TGCGCCAGCAGCTTGAAGGAGCAGCCCCAGCATTTT. Encoded protein: CASSLKEQPQHF.

The V gene is TRBV2, the J gene TRBJ2-1, with TRBD1 matching 8 bases. The V segment lost 7 bases and the J segment 7 bases; nucleotides outside the gene matches: 6. Germline CDR1 is SNHLY and CDR2 is FYNNEI. The CDR3 length is 13 residues. The CDR3 sequence: CASTLDRENEQFF. The CDR3 coding sequence is TGTGCCAGCACTCTGGACAGGGAAAATGAGCAGTTCTTC.

This clonotype was counted only a few times. The V and J genes are TRBV6-2 or TRBV6-3 and TRBJ2-2, with 7 bases identical to TRBD1. The germline V gene has CDR1 MNHEY and CDR2 SVGEGT. The CDR3 consists of 17 residues. V was clipped by 2 bases and J by 4 bases; unmatched bases: 10. This chain's CDR3 is CASSYRPGRGSTGELFF. The DNA of the CDR3 is TGTGCCAGCAGTTACCGTCCGGGCAGGGGGTCCACCGGGGAGCTGTTTTTT.

CDR3 in DNA: TGTGCCAGCAGTTACAGCAGGGGCACTGAAGCTTTCTTT. Protein sequence: CASSYSRGTEAFF. The chain has TRBV6-2 or TRBV6-3 and TRBJ1-1; a weak D match, TRBD1 (6 bases). The CDR3 totals 13 residues. V lost 2 bases to trimming and J lost 4 bases, with 8 bases between them. Germline loops: CDR1 MNHEY, CDR2 SVGEGT.

A few counts support this clonotype. CDR3 DNA: TGCAGTGCTAAGGGCCTGGGCTCCTACGAGCAGTACGTC. Its translation is CSAKGLGSYEQYV. The rearrangement uses TRBV20-1 and TRBJ2-7; the D is unclear. Between the trimmed V and J ends, which lost 4 bases and 0 bases, there was a span of 10 bases. This CDR3 is 13 amino acids long. The V gene's germline CDR1 is DFQATT and CDR2 SNEGSKA (reference sequence).

The gene calls are TRBV5-1 and TRBJ1-3, with D uncertain. The CDR3 has 15 residues. V lost 1 base and J 1 base, leaving 9 bases between the germline ends. Germline lookup yields CDR1 SGHRS and CDR2 YFSETQ. CDR3 coding DNA: TGCGCCAGCAGCTTGAATACAAGGTCTGGAAACACCATATATTTT. Translated: CASSLNTRSGNTIYF.

The table lists this clonotype with many counts. This sequence joins TRBV7-2 and TRBJ1-6; no clear D. The germline V gene has CDR1 SGHTA and CDR2 FQGNSA. The CDR3 is 12 amino acids. V lost 1 base, J lost 15 bases, and 10 bases lay in between. The CDR3 protein is CASSLGFQDLHF. For the CDR3, the DNA is TGTGCCAGCAGCTTAGGATTCCAAGACCTCCACTTT.

CDR3 loop: CASSQRTARNSPLHF. The CDR3 DNA follows: TGTGCCAGCAGCCAGAGGACAGCCCGTAATTCACCCCTCCACTTT. The chain links TRBV7-2 to TRBJ1-6; the D gene is possibly TRBD1 (6 bases). CDR1 SGHTA and CDR2 FQGNSA come from the germline V gene. The CDR3 is 15 amino acids. V was cut by 5 bases and J by 6 bases, with 14 bases left in between.

This rearrangement joins TRBV6-2 or TRBV6-3 to TRBJ2-2, with TRBD1 matching over 7 bases. In germline, CDR1 is MNHEY, CDR2 SVGEGT. The CDR3 is made up of 15 amino acids. With V trimmed by 5 bases and J by 1 base, 4 bases remained unmatched. The CDR3 bases are TGTGCCAGCAGTGAAACAGGGGTGAACACCGGGGAGCTGTTTTTT. This sequence encodes CASSETGVNTGELFF.

The rearrangement joins TRBV2 to TRBJ2-5; D is perhaps TRBD2 (6 bases). CDR3 length: 15 amino acids. Germline assignment: CDR1 SNHLY and CDR2 FYNNEI. V was trimmed by 8 bases and J by 6 bases, leaving 22 bases between them. DNA of the CDR3: TGTGCCAGCGGGCCAGGGACTCTGTCGGGGAAGACCCAGTACTTC. The encoded protein is CASGPGTLSGKTQYF.

This clonotype was observed at least ten times. This chain links TRBV5-1 with TRBJ2-3; 9 bases align to TRBD2. The germline V gene has CDR1 SGHRS and CDR2 YFSETQ. The CDR3 spans 15 residues. J lost 4 bases, V lost 3 bases, and 6 bases had no gene match. The CDR3 is CASSSSGEGADTQYF. CDR3 nucleotides: TGCGCCAGCAGCTCTAGCGGGGAGGGCGCAGATACGCAGTATTTT.

This clonotype is medium-sized in the sample. The genes are TRBV20-1 and TRBJ2-3; 9 bases line up with TRBD2. Germline lookup yields CDR1 DFQATT and CDR2 SNEGSKA (reference sequence). The J segment lost 5 bases and the V segment lost 3 bases, leaving 0 bases of the junction unmatched. The CDR3 covers 12 residues. The CDR3 region has the DNA TGCAGTGCTAGGCGGGGGGGAGATACGCAGTATTTT. This translates into CSARRGGDTQYF.

The genes are TRBV7-6 and TRBJ2-5; 12 bases are shared with TRBD2. This CDR3 region has 16 residues. CDR1 is SGHVS and CDR2 is FNYEAQ in the germline V gene. V was clipped by 0 bases and J by 2 bases; unmatched bases: 1. The DNA of the CDR3 is TGTGCCAGCAGCTTAGCGCTAGCGGGGGGGCAAGAGACCCAGTACTTC. This codes for CASSLALAGGQETQYF.

This clonotype was seen at least ten times. V usage is TRBV9 and J usage is TRBJ2-2, with D perhaps TRBD2 (7 bases). V lost 0 bases and J lost 4, with 13 bases in between. CDR1 and CDR2 from the germline V gene are SGDLS and YYNGEE. CDR3 length: 16 amino acids. In nucleotides, the CDR3 is TGTGCCAGCAGCGTAGCCGGCGGGGGCCCCACCGGGGAGCTGTTTTTT. Translation gives CASSVAGGGPTGELFF.

The rearrangement links TRBV9 to TRBJ1-1; D gene ambiguous. This CDR3 region has 15 residues. Germline V CDR1 and CDR2: SGDLS, YYNGEE. V was shortened by 0 bases and J by 1 base, with 10 bases between the two germline ends. The CDR3 sequence is CASSVAGLPNTEAFF. DNA for the CDR3: TGTGCCAGCAGCGTAGCTGGGCTTCCGAACACTGAAGCTTTCTTT.

By sample share, this clonotype is medium-sized. The J gene is TRBJ2-3, the V gene TRBV11-2; perhaps D is TRBD1 or TRBD2 (7 bases each). Between the trimmed V and J ends, which lost 5 bases and 6 bases, there was a span of 12 bases. The V gene's germline CDR1 is SGHAT and CDR2 FQNNGV. This CDR3 spans 13 amino acids. Written as DNA, the CDR3 is TGTGCCAGCAGCCAGGGGGAGGGGGATACGCAGTATTTT. Its protein is CASSQGEGDTQYF.

This clonotype was seen only a few times. The J gene is TRBJ1-1, the V gene TRBV10-3, with 7 nucleotides matching TRBD1. Germline CDR1 is ENHRY and CDR2 is SYGVKD. The J segment lost 0 bases and the V segment lost 6 bases, leaving 4 bases of the junction unmatched. The CDR3 spans 14 residues. Written as DNA, the CDR3 is TGTGCCATCAGAGGACAGGCGGTGAACACTGAAGCTTTCTTT. Its protein is CAIRGQAVNTEAFF.

This clonotype was seen more than once but under ten times. The chain is built from TRBV29-1 and TRBJ2-5; D call uncertain. This CDR3 comprises 13 residues. Germline loops: CDR1 SQVTM, CDR2 ANQGSEA. V lost 4 bases and J 2 bases, leaving 11 bases between the germline ends. The CDR3 DNA follows: TGCAGCGTTGGCCCGCTAGGGCAAGAGACCCAGTACTTC. Translation: CSVGPLGQETQYF.

This clonotype turned up a few times. In DNA form, the CDR3 reads TGTGCCAGCAGCTTCGGGGGAGGCTATGGCTACACCTTC. Translated: CASSFGGGYGYTF. The chain links TRBV5-4 to TRBJ1-2; tentatively, D is TRBD1 (5 bases). V lost 2 bases and J 4 bases, leaving 9 bases between the germline ends. Germline assignment: CDR1 SGHNT and CDR2 YYREEE (reference sequence). The CDR3 runs to 13 residues.